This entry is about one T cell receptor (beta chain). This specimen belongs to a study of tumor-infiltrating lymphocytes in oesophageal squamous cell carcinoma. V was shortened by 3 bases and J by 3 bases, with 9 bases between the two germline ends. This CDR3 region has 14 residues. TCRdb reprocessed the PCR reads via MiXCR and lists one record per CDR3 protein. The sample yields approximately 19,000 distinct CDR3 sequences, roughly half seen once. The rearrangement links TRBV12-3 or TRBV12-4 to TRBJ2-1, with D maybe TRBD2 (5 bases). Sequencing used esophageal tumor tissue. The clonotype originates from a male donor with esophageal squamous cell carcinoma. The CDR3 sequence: CASSFSGFYNEQFF. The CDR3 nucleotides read TGTGCCAGCAGTTTTTCGGGGTTCTACAATGAGCAGTTCTTC.